These T cell receptor beta chains were read from a single sample in a study of cytomegalovirus exposure and HLA in healthy donors. Sequencing used immunoSEQ multiplex PCR; TCRdb keeps in-frame clones, though not all of them. Of about 150,000 clones listed, about 88% were seen once; the top ten hold roughly 2.3%. Sample: PBMCs. The receptors derive from a woman aged 18-29 years in good health and CMV-seronegative. Both conserved end residues are part of each CDR3. The D gene is left open where the match is weak.

j_call	cdr3_length	v_call	d_call	cdr3_aa
TRBJ2-7	15	TRBV21-1	NA	CASSTGTRSSYEQYF
TRBJ1-2	14	TRBV9	NA	CASSSGGDNYGYTF
TRBJ2-5	13	TRBV30	NA	CAWSVGPGGTQYF
TRBJ1-2	13	TRBV21-1	NA	CASSRGGGYGYTF
TRBJ1-3	16	TRBV15	TRBD1	CATSGTGDISGNTIYF
TRBJ2-7	16	TRBV7-2	TRBD1	CASSIRQGLDRYEQYF
TRBJ1-2	10	TRBV19	NA	CASGDYGYTF
TRBJ2-5	13	TRBV11-2	NA	CASSRGIRETQYF
TRBJ1-4	15	TRBV6-6	NA	CASSYDPGLGEKLFF
TRBJ2-3	13	TRBV30	NA	CAWSRRVTDTQYF
TRBJ2-5	13	TRBV19	NA	CASSVRVQETQYF
TRBJ2-3	14	TRBV5-5	NA	CASSFTGNTDTQYF
TRBJ2-1	15	TRBV4-1	TRBD1	CASSLSGTGGNEQFF
TRBJ2-3	18	TRBV5-6	TRBD2	CASSLGLAGGHATDTQYF
TRBJ1-5	13	TRBV7-6	NA	CASSPQSNQPQHF
TRBJ1-5	13	TRBV28	NA	CASSSNFDQPQHF
TRBJ1-5	13	TRBV7-9	NA	CASSRGSNQPQHF